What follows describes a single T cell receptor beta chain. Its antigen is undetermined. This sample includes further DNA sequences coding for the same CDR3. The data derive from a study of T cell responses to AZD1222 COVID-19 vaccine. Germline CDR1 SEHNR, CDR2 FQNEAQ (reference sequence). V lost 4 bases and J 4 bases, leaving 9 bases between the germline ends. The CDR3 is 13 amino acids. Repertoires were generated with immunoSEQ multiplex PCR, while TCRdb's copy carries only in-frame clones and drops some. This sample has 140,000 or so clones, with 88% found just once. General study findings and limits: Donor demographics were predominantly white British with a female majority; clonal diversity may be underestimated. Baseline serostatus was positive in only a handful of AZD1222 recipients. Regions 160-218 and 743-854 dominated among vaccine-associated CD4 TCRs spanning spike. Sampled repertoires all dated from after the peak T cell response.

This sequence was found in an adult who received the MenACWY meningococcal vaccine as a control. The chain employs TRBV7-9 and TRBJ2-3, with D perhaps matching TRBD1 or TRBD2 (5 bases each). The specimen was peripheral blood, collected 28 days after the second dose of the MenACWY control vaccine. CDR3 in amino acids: CASSSRGPDTQYF. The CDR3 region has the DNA TGTGCCAGCAGCTCCCGGGGCCCAGATACGCAGTATTTT. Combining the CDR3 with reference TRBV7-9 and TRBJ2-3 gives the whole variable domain DTGVSQNPRHKITKRGQNVTFRCDPISEHNRLYWYRQTLGQGPEFLTYFQNEAQLEKSRLLSDRFSAERPKGSFSTLEIQRTEQGDSAMYLCASSSRGPDTQYFGPGTRLTVL.